This TCR beta chain was sequenced for a study of OX40 agonist ivuxolimab in advanced cancers. Background on the whole study: Ivuxolimab, which targeted the costimulatory receptor OX40 (CD134), was an agonistic, fully human IgG2 monoclonal antibody. Intravenous ivuxolimab was administered to patients every 2 weeks at six dose levels: 0.01, 0.1, 0.3, 1.5, 3 and 10 mg/kg. Of the 50 to 55 dose-escalation patients, hepatocellular carcinoma was present in approximately 20, melanoma in around 15, renal cell carcinoma in 9 and head and neck cancer in 9. The dose-escalation cohort was about 83% male with a mean age of around 64 years, ranging from about 20 to 85. Patients were allowed to have had prior anti-PD-1, anti-PD-L1 or anti-CTLA-4 therapy, and 40% of the dose-escalation patients had been treated with checkpoint inhibitors. Partial responses occurred in three dose-escalation patients: two with cutaneous melanoma and one with hepatocellular carcinoma. Peripheral TCRbeta sequencing aimed to test whether ivuxolimab altered TCR sequence diversity and caused clonal T-cell expansion. The paper covers the monotherapy dose-escalation part of the phase I ivuxolimab trial, which included N ≈ 50 patients.

The CDR3, from cysteine to phenylalanine, totals 15 residues. Only the CDR3 DNA stays, 45 bases, in frame from base 1. V loses 6 bases at its end and J loses 4 bases; junction bases beyond the gene matches: 6. In the germline V gene, CDR1 corresponds to SGHVS and CDR2 to FQNEAQ. Findings and caveats that apply to the study as a whole: In the 0.1-3.0 mg/kg groups, partial responders were among the patients with the lowest normalized peripheral clonal expansion, particularly in CD8+ T cells. After ivuxolimab, more expanded clones were found on average in CD8+ T cells than in CD4+ T cells. At doses from 0.1 to 3.0 mg/kg, clonal expansion was seen in both CD4+ and CD8+ blood T cells between baseline and week 6. Low levels of normalized T-cell clonal expansion were also seen in some patients who did not respond. Antigen specificity was not determined for the clonally expanded peripheral T cells.

To note about this clone: Its specific antigen is unknown. The input lacks base qualities; no much larger clone sits a single base away.

Genomic DNA was extracted from sorted cells for sequencing of the TCRbeta CDR3 region. The immunoSEQ Assay was used to sequence the TCRbeta CDR3 regions. TCRdb took this table from immuneACCESS and kept in-frame rearrangements with V and J called. Such tables lack part of the clones; where checked against another copy, unresolved V genes explain under half of the gap, and the rest is unexplained. Recorded for this sample are more than 55,000 clones; roughly 88% of them occurred a single time. 1.2% of the sample is taken by the ten largest. Patients with a history of autoimmune disease or receiving systemic immunosuppression were excluded from the trial. Peripheral blood for TCR sequencing was collected from all dose cohorts at baseline, on cycle 4 day 1, and on cycle 7 day 1. The samples were taken from a phase I, first-in-human, multicenter, open-label dose-escalation trial of ivuxolimab. Adults with locally advanced or metastatic head and neck squamous cell, hepatocellular, melanoma or renal cell carcinoma were enrolled in the trial. Before TCR sequencing, CD4+ and CD8+ T cells were separately sorted from peripheral blood.

The source is an adult with an advanced solid tumor such as melanoma, head and neck, liver or kidney cancer. The chain was built from TRBV7-8 and TRBJ2-1, with TRBD2 matching 10 junction bases. The source was CD4+ or CD8+ T cells sorted from blood, collected in a trial of the OX40 agonist ivuxolimab. Here is the DNA: TGTGCCAGCAGTCCAGGACTAGCGGATTACAATGAGCAGTTCTTC. This is translated as CASSPGLADYNEQFF.